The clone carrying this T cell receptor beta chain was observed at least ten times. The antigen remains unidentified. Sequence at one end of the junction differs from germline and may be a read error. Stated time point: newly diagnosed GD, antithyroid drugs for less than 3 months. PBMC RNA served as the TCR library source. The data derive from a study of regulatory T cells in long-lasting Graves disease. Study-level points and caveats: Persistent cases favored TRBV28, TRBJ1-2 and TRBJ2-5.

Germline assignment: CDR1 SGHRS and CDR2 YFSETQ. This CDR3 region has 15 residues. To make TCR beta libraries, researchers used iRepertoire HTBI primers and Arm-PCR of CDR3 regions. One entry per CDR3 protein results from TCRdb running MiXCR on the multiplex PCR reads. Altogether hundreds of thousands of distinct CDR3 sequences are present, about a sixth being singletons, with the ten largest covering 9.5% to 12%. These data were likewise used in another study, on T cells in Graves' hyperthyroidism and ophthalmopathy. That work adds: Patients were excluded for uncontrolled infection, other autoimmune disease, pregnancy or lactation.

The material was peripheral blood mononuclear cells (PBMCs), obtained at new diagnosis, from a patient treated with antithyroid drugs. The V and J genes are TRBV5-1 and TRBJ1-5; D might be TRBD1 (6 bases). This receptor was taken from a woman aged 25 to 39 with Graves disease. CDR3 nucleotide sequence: TGTGCCAGCAGCGAAACAGGGTATAGCAATCAGCCCCAGCATTTT. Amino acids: CASSETGYSNQPQHF.